This T cell receptor (beta chain) derives from a study of blood T cell repertoires in COVID-19 (dated by TCRdb to about 2020). Regarding the study in general: For ImmuneRACE Cohort 3, a participant was defined as recovered based on two consecutive negative NP/OP PCR tests, clearance by a healthcare professional, or resolution of symptoms. The prospective study material was composed of cDNA or gDNA derived from T cells, B-cell-depleted T cells, or PBMCs. The sample metadata nearly always contained a de-identified subject ID, COVID-19 status, age in years and sex. The repertoires were released in a freely available public database meant as a resource for research on the immune response to SARS-CoV-2. Samples were obtained from the ongoing ImmuneRACE study (first 160 participants) and from about 1,300 subjects provided by 6 global collaborators. The dataset comprised deeply sampled blood TCRbeta repertoires from subjects exposed to, actively infected with, or recovered from COVID-19. Collaborator samples came from the United States, Italy and Spain and covered acute and convalescent phases of COVID-19. Where available, HLA class I and class II types were obtained from metadata supplied by the sample provider rather than from assay-based typing.

The immunoSEQ Assay, a bias-controlled multiplex PCR, was used to amplify TCRbeta CDR3 regions from genomic DNA. In the authors' own workflow: Within the assay, amplification of reference gene primers was used to estimate how many nucleated cells each sample contained. To quantify the absolute abundance of each unique TCRbeta CDR3 rearrangement, sequence reads were collapsed and filtered. For each sample, productive Simpson clonality was calculated by taking the square root of Simpson's diversity index across productive rearrangements. TCRdb obtained this table from immuneACCESS and retained in-frame rearrangements with V and J assigned. These tables miss some clones; where compared with another copy, unresolved V genes account for less than half of the shortfall, and the remainder is unexplained. V and J calls and clone size follow that table, whereas D and trimming were derived from the DNA. Within this sample are 210,000 or so clones, with approximately 87% of them counted one time only. The top ten constitute approximately 2.8% of the sample.

The germline V gene (reference sequence) provides CDR1 SGHKS and CDR2 YYEKEE. There are 14 amino acids in the CDR3, from cysteine to phenylalanine inclusive. CDR3 DNA is the only sequence kept; it has 42 bases, read in frame from the first base. V and J lose 2 bases and 0 bases, and a span of 8 bases separates them. Study-wide findings and limitations: How much clinical and demographic metadata was included differed by source and by participant, and the metadata was provided uncurated.

In the prospective study, participants were about 18 to 100 years old, resided in fewer than 25 geographic areas of the United States, and were enrolled through a virtual design. In the prospective study, participants were assigned to cohorts based on the clinical history participants reported in a screening survey and a study questionnaire. Each participant in the prospective study had whole blood, serum and a nasopharyngeal or oropharyngeal swab collected by mobile phlebotomists. Prospective study participants could optionally give additional blood draws and questionnaires over an approximately 2-month period. Before DNA extraction, blood samples from the prospective study were shipped at room temperature or frozen. On this clone: The antigen this receptor binds is unknown. There are no base qualities to consult, and no much larger clone falls within one base.

The chain is made from TRBV5-5 and TRBJ2-5, with a tentative D gene TRBD1 over 5 matching bases. Sequencing input: PBMCs or T cells enriched from blood (not recorded which). The sequence derives from a woman between 50 and 59 years old in a cohort exposed to, infected with or recovered from COVID-19 (not recorded which). The DNA reads TGTGCCAGCAGCTTCCCAGGGTACCAAGAGACCCAGTACTTC. It is translated as CASSFPGYQETQYF.